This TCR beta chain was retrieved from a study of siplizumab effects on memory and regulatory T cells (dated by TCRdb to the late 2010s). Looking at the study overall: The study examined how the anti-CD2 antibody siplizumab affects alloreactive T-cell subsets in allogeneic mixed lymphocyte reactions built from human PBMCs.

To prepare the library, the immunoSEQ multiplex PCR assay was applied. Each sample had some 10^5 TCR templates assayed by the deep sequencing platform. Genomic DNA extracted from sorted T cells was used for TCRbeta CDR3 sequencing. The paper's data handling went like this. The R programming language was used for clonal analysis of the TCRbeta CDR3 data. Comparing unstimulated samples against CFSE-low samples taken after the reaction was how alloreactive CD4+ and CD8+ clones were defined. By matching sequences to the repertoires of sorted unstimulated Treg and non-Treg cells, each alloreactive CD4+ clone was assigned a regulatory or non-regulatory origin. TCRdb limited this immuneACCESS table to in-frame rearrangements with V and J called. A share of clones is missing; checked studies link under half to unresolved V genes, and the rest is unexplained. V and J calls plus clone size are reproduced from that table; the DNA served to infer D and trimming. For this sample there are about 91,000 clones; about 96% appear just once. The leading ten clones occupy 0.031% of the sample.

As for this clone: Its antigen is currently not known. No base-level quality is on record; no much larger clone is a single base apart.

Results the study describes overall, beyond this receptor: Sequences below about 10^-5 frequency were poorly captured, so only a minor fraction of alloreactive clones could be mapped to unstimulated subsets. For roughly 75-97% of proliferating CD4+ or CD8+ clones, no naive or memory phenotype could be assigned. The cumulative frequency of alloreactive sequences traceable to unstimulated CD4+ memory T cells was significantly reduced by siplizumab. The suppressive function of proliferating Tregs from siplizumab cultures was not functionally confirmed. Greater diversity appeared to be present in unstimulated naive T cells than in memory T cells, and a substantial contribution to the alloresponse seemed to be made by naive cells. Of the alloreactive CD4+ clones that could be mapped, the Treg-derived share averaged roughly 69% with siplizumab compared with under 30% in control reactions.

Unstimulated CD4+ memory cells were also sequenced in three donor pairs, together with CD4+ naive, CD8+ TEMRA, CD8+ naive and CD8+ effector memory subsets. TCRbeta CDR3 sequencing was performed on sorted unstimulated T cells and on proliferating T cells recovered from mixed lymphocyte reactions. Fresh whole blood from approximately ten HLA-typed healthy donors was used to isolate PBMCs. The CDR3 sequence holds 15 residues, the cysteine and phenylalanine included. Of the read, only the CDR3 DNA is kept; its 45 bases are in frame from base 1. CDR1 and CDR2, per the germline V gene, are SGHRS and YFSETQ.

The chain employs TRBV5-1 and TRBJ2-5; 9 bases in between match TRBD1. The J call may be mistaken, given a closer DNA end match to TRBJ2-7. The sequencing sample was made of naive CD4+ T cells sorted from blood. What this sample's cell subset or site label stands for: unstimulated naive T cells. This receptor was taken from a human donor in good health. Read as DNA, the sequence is TGCGCCAGCAGCTTGTCAGGGGACAGGGTCCACGAGCAGTACTTC. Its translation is CASSLSGDRVHEQYF.